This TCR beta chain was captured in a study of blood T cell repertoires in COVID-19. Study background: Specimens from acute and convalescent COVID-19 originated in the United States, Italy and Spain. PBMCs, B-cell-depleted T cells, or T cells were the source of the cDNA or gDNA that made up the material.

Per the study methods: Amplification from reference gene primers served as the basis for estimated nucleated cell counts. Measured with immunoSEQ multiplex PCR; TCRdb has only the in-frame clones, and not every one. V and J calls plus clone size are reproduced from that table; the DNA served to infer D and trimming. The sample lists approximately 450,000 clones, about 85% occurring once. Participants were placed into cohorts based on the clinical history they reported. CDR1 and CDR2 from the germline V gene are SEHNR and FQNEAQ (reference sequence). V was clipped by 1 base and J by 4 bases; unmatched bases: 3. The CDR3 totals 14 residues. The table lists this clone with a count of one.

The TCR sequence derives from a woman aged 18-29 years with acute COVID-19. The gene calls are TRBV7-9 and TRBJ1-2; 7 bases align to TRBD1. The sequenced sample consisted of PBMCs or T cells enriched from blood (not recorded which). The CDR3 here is CASSLGDRAYGYTF. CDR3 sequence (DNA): TGTGCCAGCAGCTTAGGCGACAGGGCCTATGGCTACACCTTC. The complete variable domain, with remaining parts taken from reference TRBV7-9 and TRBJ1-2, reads DTGVSQNPRHKITKRGQNVTFRCDPISEHNRLYWYRQTLGQGPEFLTYFQNEAQLEKSRLLSDRFSAERPKGSFSTLEIQRTEQGDSAMYLCASSLGDRAYGYTFGSGTRLTVV.